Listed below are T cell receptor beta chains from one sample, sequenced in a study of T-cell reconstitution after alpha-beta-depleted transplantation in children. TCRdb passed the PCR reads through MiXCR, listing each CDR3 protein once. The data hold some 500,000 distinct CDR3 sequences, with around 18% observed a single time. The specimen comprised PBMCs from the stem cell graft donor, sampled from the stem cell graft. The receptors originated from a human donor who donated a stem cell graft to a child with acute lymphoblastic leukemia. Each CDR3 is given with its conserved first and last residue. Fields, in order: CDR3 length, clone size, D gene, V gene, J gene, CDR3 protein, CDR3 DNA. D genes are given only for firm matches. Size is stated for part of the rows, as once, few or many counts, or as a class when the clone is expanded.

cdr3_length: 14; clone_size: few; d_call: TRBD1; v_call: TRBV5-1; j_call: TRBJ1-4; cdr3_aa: CASKIGGADEKLFF; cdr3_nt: TGCGCCAGCAAAATAGGGGGCGCCGACGAAAAACTGTTTTTT
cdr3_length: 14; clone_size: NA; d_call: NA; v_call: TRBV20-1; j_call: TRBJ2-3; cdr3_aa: CSAGRTGKVDTQYF; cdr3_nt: TGCAGTGCTGGGAGGACCGGGAAAGTCGATACGCAGTATTTT
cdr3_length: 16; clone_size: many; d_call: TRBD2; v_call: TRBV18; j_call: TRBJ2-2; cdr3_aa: CASSRGAGTNTGELFF; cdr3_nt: TGTGCCAGCTCACGGGGAGCGGGAACGAACACCGGGGAGCTGTTTTTT
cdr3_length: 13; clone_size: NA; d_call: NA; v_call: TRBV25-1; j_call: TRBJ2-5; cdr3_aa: CASRPQGRLTQYF; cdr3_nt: TGTGCCAGCAGACCACAGGGTCGCTTGACCCAGTACTTC
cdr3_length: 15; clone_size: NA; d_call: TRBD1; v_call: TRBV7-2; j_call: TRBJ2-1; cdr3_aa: CASSPDRGTGNEQFF; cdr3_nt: TGTGCCAGCAGTCCTGACAGGGGAACGGGGAATGAGCAGTTCTTC
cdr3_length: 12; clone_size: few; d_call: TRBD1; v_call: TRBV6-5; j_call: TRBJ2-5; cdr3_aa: CASRTGAETQYF; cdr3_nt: TGTGCCAGCAGGACAGGGGCAGAGACCCAGTACTTC
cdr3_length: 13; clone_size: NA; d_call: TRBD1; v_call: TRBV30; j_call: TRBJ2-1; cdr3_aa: CAWSVPGGVEQFF; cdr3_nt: TGTGCCTGGAGTGTACCAGGGGGCGTTGAGCAGTTCTTC
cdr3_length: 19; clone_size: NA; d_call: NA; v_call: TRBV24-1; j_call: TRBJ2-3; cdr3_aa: CATSSGTFRLAESTDTQYF; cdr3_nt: TGTGCCACCAGTTCGGGGACCTTTCGGTTAGCGGAGAGCACAGATACGCAGTATTTT
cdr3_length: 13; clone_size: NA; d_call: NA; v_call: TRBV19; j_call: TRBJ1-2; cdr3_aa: CASKAAGPYGYTF; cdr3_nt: TGTGCCAGTAAAGCGGCAGGGCCCTATGGCTACACCTTC
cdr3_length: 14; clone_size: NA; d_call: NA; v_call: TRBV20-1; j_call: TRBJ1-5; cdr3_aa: CSARGGRAQEPQHF; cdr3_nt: TGCAGTGCTAGAGGGGGACGCGCCCAGGAGCCCCAGCATTTT
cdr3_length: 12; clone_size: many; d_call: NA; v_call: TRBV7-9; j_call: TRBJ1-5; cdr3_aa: CASSLSNQPQHF; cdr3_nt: TGTGCCAGCAGCCTTAGCAATCAGCCCCAGCATTTT
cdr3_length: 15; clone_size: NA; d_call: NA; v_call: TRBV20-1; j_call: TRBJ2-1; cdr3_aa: CSARDLGLYYNEQFF; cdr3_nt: TGCAGTGCTAGAGATCTCGGACTTTACTACAATGAGCAGTTCTTC
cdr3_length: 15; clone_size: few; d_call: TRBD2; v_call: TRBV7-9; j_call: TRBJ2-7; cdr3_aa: CASSPGLAIIYEQYF; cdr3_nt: TGTGCCAGCAGCCCGGGACTAGCGATAATCTACGAGCAGTACTTC
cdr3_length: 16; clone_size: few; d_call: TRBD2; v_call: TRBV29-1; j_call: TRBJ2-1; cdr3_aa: CSGGGALSAFSDEQFF; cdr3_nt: TGCAGCGGCGGGGGAGCGTTGTCCGCTTTCTCCGATGAGCAGTTCTTC
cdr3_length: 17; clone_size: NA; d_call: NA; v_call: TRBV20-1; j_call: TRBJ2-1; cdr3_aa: CCAIITGTGGSYNEQFF; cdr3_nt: TGCTGTGCCATAATAACAGGGACTGGAGGCTCCTACAATGAGCAGTTCTTC
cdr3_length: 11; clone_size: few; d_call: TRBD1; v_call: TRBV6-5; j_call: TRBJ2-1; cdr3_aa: CASSYGQATFF; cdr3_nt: TGTGCCAGCAGTTACGGACAGGCCACGTTCTTC
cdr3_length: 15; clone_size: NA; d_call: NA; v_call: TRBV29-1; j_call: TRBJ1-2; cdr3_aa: CSVGRTVSTGYGYTF; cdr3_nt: TGCAGCGTCGGGCGGACAGTTAGTACAGGCTATGGCTACACCTTC
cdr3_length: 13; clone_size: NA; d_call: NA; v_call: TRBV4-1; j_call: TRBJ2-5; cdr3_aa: CASSHAVLETQYF; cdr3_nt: TGCGCCAGCAGCCACGCCGTGCTAGAGACCCAGTACTTC
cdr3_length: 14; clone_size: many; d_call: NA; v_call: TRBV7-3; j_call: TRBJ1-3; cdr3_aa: CASSPTGSGNTIYF; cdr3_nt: TGTGCCAGCAGCCCGACGGGATCTGGAAACACCATATATTTT
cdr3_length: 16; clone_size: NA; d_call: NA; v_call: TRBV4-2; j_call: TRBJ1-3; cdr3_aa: CASSQGEGQRRNTIYF; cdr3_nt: TGTGCCAGCAGCCAAGGGGAAGGACAACGGCGGAACACCATATATTTT
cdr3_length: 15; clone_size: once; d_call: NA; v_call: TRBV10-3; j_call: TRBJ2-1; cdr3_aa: CAIRQGGAGANERFF; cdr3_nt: TGTGCCATCAGGCAGGGGGGCGCGGGAGCTAATGAGCGGTTCTTC
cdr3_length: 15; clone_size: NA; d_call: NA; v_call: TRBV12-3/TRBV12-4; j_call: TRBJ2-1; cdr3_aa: CASSFTAGVYNEQFF; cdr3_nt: TGTGCCAGCAGTTTTACGGCAGGGGTGTACAATGAGCAGTTCTTC
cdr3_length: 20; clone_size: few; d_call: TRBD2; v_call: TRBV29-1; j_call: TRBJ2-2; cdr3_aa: CSVGGPRREGRQASTGELFF; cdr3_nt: TGCAGCGTTGGGGGCCCCCGGCGGGAGGGCCGTCAGGCAAGCACCGGGGAGCTGTTTTTT
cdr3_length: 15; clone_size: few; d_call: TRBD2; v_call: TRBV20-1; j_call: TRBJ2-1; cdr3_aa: CSASGGTSGYNEQFF; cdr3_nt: TGCAGTGCTAGTGGGGGGACTAGCGGTTACAATGAGCAGTTCTTC
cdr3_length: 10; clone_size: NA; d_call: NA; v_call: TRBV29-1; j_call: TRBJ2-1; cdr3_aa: CSVEGDRLFF; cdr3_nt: TGCAGCGTTGAAGGTGATCGACTGTTCTTC
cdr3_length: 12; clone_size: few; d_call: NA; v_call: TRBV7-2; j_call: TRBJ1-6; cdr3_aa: CASSLFGSPLHF; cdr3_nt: TGTGCCAGCAGCTTATTCGGCTCACCCCTCCACTTT
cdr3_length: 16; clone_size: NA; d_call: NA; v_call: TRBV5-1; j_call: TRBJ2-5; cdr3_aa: CASSLEGYSRQETQYF; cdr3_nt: TGCGCCAGCAGCTTGGAAGGATACAGCCGTCAAGAGACCCAGTACTTC
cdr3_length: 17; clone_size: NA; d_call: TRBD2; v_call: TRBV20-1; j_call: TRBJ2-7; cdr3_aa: CSATAWAGTSGIYEQYF; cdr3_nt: TGCAGTGCCACCGCCTGGGCCGGGACTAGCGGAATCTACGAGCAGTACTTC
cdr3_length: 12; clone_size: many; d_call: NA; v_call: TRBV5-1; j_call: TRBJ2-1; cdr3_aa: CASSLESNEQFF; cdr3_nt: TGCGCCAGCAGCTTGGAAAGCAATGAGCAGTTCTTC
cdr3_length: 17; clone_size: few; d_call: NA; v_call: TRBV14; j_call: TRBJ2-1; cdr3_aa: CASSQDGSILGRNEQFF; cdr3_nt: TGTGCCAGCAGCCAAGATGGTTCTATCCTCGGTAGGAATGAGCAGTTCTTC
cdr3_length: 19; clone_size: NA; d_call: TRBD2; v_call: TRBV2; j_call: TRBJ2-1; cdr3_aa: CASSGIGLAGGLTYNEQFF; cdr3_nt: TGTGCCAGCAGCGGCATCGGACTAGCGGGAGGGCTCACATACAATGAGCAGTTCTTC
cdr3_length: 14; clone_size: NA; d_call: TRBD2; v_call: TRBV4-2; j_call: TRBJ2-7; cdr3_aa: CASSQGGSAYEQYF; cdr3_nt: TGTGCCAGCAGCCAAGGCGGGAGCGCGTACGAGCAGTACTTC
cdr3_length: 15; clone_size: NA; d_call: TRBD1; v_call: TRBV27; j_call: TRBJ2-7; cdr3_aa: CASSSGDGTGYEQYF; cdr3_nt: TGTGCCAGCAGTTCAGGGGACGGGACAGGCTACGAGCAGTACTTC
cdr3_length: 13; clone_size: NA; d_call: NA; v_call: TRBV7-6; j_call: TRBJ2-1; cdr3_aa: CASSPANSDEQFF; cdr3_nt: TGTGCCAGCAGCCCCGCCAACTCCGATGAGCAGTTCTTC
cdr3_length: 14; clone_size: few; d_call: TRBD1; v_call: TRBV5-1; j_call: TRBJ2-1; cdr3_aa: CASSTGQVGNEQFF; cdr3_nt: TGCGCCAGCAGCACAGGACAGGTAGGGAATGAGCAGTTCTTC
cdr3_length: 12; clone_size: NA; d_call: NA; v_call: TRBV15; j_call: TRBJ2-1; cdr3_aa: CATSRVRHGPFF; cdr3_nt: TGTGCCACCAGCAGAGTCCGGCATGGACCGTTCTTC
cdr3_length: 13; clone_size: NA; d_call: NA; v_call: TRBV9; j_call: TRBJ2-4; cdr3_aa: CASSASQGNIQYF; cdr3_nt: TGTGCCAGCAGCGCATCCCAGGGAAACATTCAGTACTTC
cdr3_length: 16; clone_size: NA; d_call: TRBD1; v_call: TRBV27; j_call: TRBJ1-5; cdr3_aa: CASSSTGTEYNQPQHF; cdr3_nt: TGTGCCAGCAGTTCAACCGGGACAGAATACAATCAGCCCCAGCATTTT
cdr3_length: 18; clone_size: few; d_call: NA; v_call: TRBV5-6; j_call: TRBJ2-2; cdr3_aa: CASSPLGGRGEIGGELFF; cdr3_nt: TGTGCCAGCAGCCCCCTGGGTGGCAGGGGGGAGATTGGCGGGGAGCTGTTTTTT
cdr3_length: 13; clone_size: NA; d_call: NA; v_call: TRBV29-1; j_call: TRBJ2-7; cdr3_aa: CSVLGGSTYEQYF; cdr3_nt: TGCAGCGTCTTAGGCGGGTCCACCTACGAGCAGTACTTC
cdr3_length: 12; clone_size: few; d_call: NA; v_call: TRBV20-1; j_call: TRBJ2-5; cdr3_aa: CSARDRQETQYF; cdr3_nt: TGCAGTGCTAGAGACAGACAAGAGACCCAGTACTTC
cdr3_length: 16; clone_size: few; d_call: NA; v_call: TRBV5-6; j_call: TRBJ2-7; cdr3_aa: CASSLETGASGYEQYF; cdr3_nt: TGTGCCAGCAGCTTGGAAACGGGGGCCAGTGGCTACGAGCAGTACTTC
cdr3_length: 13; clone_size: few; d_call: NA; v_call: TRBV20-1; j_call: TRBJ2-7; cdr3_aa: CSGVPSVAYEQYF; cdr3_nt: TGCAGTGGGGTTCCTAGCGTCGCCTACGAGCAGTACTTC
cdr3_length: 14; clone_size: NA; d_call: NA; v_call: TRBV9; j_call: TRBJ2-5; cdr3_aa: CASSILASGETQYF; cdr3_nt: TGTGCCAGCAGCATTTTAGCGAGTGGAGAGACCCAGTACTTC
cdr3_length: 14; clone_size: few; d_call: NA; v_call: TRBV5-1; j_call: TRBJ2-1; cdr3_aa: CASSPRGEYNEQFF; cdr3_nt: TGCGCCAGCAGCCCGAGGGGGGAATACAATGAGCAGTTCTTC
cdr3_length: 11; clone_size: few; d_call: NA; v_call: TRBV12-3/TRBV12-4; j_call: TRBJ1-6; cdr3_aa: CASSVGTNLHF; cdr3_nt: TGTGCCAGCAGTGTAGGGACAAACCTCCACTTT
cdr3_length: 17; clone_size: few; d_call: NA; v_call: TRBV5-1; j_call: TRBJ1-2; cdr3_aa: CASSRLSLLASNYGYTF; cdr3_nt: TGCGCCAGCAGCCGTCTCTCTCTTTTGGCAAGTAACTATGGCTACACCTTC
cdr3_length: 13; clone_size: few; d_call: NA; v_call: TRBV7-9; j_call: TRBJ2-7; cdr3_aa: CASSLGNMYEQYF; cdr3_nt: TGTGCCAGCAGCTTAGGAAACATGTACGAGCAGTACTTC
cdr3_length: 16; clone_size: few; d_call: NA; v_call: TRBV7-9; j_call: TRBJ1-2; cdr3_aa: CASSLGSGARGNGYTF; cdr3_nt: TGTGCCAGCAGCTTAGGTTCAGGGGCTCGAGGGAATGGCTACACCTTC
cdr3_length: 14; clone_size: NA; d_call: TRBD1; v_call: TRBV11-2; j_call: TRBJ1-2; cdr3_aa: CASSRAHRGHGYTF; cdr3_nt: TGTGCCAGCAGCCGGGCCCACAGGGGCCATGGCTACACCTTC
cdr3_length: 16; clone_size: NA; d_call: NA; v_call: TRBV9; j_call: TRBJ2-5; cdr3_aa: CASSVSSKALWETQYF; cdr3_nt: TGTGCCAGCAGCGTATCCTCAAAGGCCCTATGGGAGACCCAGTACTTC